One T cell receptor (beta chain) is described in this entry. Its matching antigen is unknown. The sample comes from a study of cytomegalovirus exposure and HLA in healthy donors. PCR involved 60 Vbeta and 13 Jbeta primers. Assay: immunoSEQ multiplex PCR; the TCRdb copy retains only in-frame clones and omits some. The sample includes 100,000 to 120,000 clones, roughly 80% seen only once; the top ten take 6.9%. Whole-study findings and limits: Indistinguishable V segments such as TRBV6-2 and TRBV6-3 were excluded. A later analysis reported that several of the most significant clusters appeared to be linked to common viral pathogens, among them Epstein-Barr virus. Researchers counted around 150 TCR beta chains as cytomegalovirus-associated.

The CDR3 is 16 residues long. Looked up from germline, CDR1 is MGHRA and CDR2 is YSYEKL. V gave up 0 bases and J gave up 2 bases, with 13 bases separating them. Healthy bone marrow donors made up the donors. V usage is TRBV4-1 and J usage is TRBJ1-2; no firm D call. This receptor was identified in a man between 25 and 39 years old in good health and CMV-seropositive. The sequenced sample was PBMCs. This CDR3 reads CASSQEGAAVNYGYTF. CDR3 sequence (DNA): TGCGCCAGCAGCCAAGAGGGAGCGGCTGTAAACTATGGCTACACCTTC.